The entry below describes one T cell receptor (beta chain). What it binds is not known. The record originates from a study of identical twins. Study-level results: Invariant MAIT and iNKT cells could partly confound zero-insertion analyses. With monozygotic twins, out-of-frame TCR alpha sharing exceeded what models estimated. Twins showed weaker excess sharing in their beta out-of-frame sequences.

With V trimmed by 4 bases and J by 4 bases, 12 bases remained unmatched. Germline values: CDR1 SGHRS, CDR2 YFSETQ. The CDR3 sequence is 16 residues long. TCRdb re-called the 5' RACE reads with MiXCR, one entry per CDR3 protein. The profile shows 1.5 million to 2 million distinct CDR3 sequences, under 35% of them singletons. The origin of this receptor is a newborn girl in good health. Material for sequencing was cord blood. The chain employs TRBV5-1 and TRBJ2-3; 7 nucleotides align to TRBD2. This chain's CDR3 is CASSKTSWGLADTQYF. As DNA, the CDR3 is TGCGCCAGCAGCAAGACTAGCTGGGGGTTGGCAGATACGCAGTATTTT.